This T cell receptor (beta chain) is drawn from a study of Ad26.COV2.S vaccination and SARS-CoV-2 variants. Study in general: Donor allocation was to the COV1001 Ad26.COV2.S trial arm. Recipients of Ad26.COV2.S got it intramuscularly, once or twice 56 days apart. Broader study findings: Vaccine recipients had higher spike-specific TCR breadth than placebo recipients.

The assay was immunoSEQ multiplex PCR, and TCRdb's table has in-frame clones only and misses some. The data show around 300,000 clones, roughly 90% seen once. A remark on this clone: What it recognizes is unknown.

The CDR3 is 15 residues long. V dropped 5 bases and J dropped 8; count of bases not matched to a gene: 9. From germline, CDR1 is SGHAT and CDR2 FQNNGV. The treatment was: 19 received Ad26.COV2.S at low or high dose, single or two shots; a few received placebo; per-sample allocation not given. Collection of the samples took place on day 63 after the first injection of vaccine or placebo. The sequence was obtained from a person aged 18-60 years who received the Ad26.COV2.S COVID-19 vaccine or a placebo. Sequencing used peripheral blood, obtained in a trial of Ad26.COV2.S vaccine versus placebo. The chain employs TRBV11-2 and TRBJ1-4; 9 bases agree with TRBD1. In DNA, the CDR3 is TGTGCCAGCAGCCCCCGGACAGGGGTAAGGGAAAAACTGTTTTTT. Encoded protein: CASSPRTGVREKLFF.